This T cell receptor beta chain comes out of a study of long-term antiretroviral therapy in people with HIV. This was the immunoSEQ v3.0 assay at survey level. It was roughly 40,000-50,000 T-cell genomes per sample that sequencing targeted. The table came from immunoSEQ multiplex PCR; TCRdb's copy has only in-frame clones and leaves some out. The sample records tens of thousands of clones, 82% being singletons. Each donor provided at least one pre-ART PBMC sample and at least two post-ART PBMC samples. Broader study findings: Diversity rose after ART but stayed below transplant donor controls. HIV repertoires spanned narrower CDR3 length ranges than controls.

Regarding this clone: Its antigen is not identified.

Germline V gene sequence: CDR1 SEHNR, CDR2 FQNEAQ (reference sequence). The CDR3 spans 15 residues. V gave up 1 base and J gave up 1 base, with 8 bases separating them. This chain joins TRBV7-9 and TRBJ1-5; tentatively, D is TRBD1 (5 bases). The material sequenced was unsorted PBMCs, taken at the start of antiretroviral therapy. The TCR was taken from a man over 45 with HIV. The CDR3 region is CASSLGAGSNQPQHF. CDR3 in DNA: TGTGCCAGCAGCTTAGGGGCAGGGAGCAATCAGCCCCAGCATTTT.